This T cell receptor (beta chain) was captured in a study of T cell responses to AZD1222 COVID-19 vaccine. The study, taken as a whole, reports: Once two AZD1222 doses were given, Spike-specific TCR breadth and depth went up. Close to half of all spike-specific TCRs reportedly target regions of the variants that are unmutated. Recipients of AZD1222 seropositive at baseline numbered only 5 or 6.

CDR3 size: 13 residues. V lost 0 bases and J lost 7, with 10 bases in between. The V gene's germline CDR1 is SGHRS and CDR2 YFSETQ. Method: immunoSEQ multiplex PCR; TCRdb's copy keeps in-frame clones and lacks some. The data hold 200,000 to 250,000 clones, with less than 95% observed a single time. Of note for this clone: Its antigen is not identified.

The TCR was taken from an adult who received the MenACWY meningococcal vaccine as a control. The V and J genes are TRBV5-1 and TRBJ2-5; D unclear. Sample: peripheral blood, taken 28 days after the second dose of the MenACWY control vaccine. The CDR3 region is CASSLEFGWTQYF. The CDR3 DNA reads as TGCGCCAGCAGCTTGGAATTCGGGTGGACCCAGTACTTC. Filled out from reference TRBV5-1 and TRBJ2-5, the complete variable domain reads KAGVTQTPRYLIKTRGQQVTLSCSPISGHRSVSWYQQTPGQGLQFLFEYFSETQRNKGNFPGRFSGRQFSNSRSEMNVSTLELGDSALYLCASSLEFGWTQYFGPGTRLLVL.